What follows are 12 T cell receptor beta chains derived from one specimen sequenced in a study. Cells sorted as Tregs were CD4+, CD25+ and CD127-/low. TCRdb reprocessed the 5' RACE reads with MiXCR, giving one entry per CDR3 protein. In the table there are 35,000 to 55,000 distinct CDR3 sequences, about a fifth of which are singletons. Material: Tregs sorted from a lymph node. The receptors shown here come from a female donor with breast cancer.

Remarks on this clonotype: This may stem from a read error, because a much larger clone lies one nucleotide away. In this CDR3 the conserved last residue, phenylalanine or tryptophan, is missing, so a read error is likely. The DNA of the CDR3 is TGCAGTGCTAGTATAGGTGGAGGGTATAATTCACCCCTCCACTCT. It codes for CSASIGGGYNSPLHS. V and J are TRBV20-1 and TRBJ1-6; the D is unclear. V dropped 3 bases and J dropped 4 bases, with 13 bases sitting between them. Germline CDR1 and CDR2: DFQATT and SNEGSKA (reference sequence). The CDR3 has 15 amino acids.

This clonotype was observed at least ten times. This chain connects TRBV20-1 to TRBJ2-5; 15 bases match TRBD2. CDR1 DFQATT and CDR2 SNEGSKA come from the germline V gene (reference sequence). The CDR3 runs to 17 residues. Trimming removed 1 base from V and 4 bases from J; junction bases left unmatched: 7. CDR3 bases: TGCAGTGCTAGAGGGACTAGCGGGAGGGCCATGACAGAGACCCAGTACTTC. Amino acid sequence: CSARGTSGRAMTETQYF.

The gene calls are TRBV2 and TRBJ2-2; D may be TRBD1 or TRBD2 (7 bases each). CDR1 and CDR2 (germline): SNHLY, FYNNEI. This CDR3 contains 16 residues. The V end was cut by 5 bases, the J end by 5 bases, with 18 bases between. The CDR3 sequence is CASSRPRQGGTGELFF. The CDR3 DNA sequence: TGTGCCAGCAGTCGCCCCCGACAGGGAGGGACCGGGGAGCTGTTTTTT.

There are a few counts of this clonotype. A much larger clone lies one base from this, so it may be a read error. V and J are TRBV7-2 and TRBJ2-7; unclear D gene. CDR3 length: 14 residues. V was clipped by 5 bases and J by 3 bases, with 14 bases between them. Germline V gives CDR1 SGHTA, CDR2 FQGNSA. CDR3 nucleotide sequence: TGTGCCAGCAGCCCGTTTGAAGCAAACTACGAGCAGTACTTC. Amino acids: CASSPFEANYEQYF. The whole variable domain, filled in from reference TRBV7-2 and TRBJ2-7, reads GAGVSQSPSNKVTEKGKDVELRCDPISGHTALYWYRQSLGQGLEFLIYFQGNSAPDKSGLPSDRFSAERTGGSVSTLTIQRTQQEDSAVYLCASSPFEANYEQYFGPGTRLTVT.

Many counts were recorded for this clonotype. J is TRBJ2-1 and V is TRBV24-1; tentative D call: TRBD1 (5 bases). The CDR3 length is 12 residues. V lost 3 bases and J 9 bases, leaving 8 bases between the germline ends. From germline, CDR1 is KGHDR and CDR2 SFDVKD. CDR3 DNA: TGTGCCACCAGTGATGACAGCTTTGAGCAGTTCTTC. Its translation: CATSDDSFEQFF.

This clonotype turned up a few times. This chain joins TRBV6-1 and TRBJ2-2; D gene ambiguous. Deletions cut 3 bases from V and 5 bases from J, with 10 bases between. The CDR3 loop spans 14 amino acids. Germline V gives CDR1 MNHNS, CDR2 SASEGT. CDR3 residues: CASSDSGWTGELFF. In nucleotides, the CDR3 is TGTGCCAGCAGTGATTCTGGATGGACCGGGGAGCTGTTTTTT.

The chain recombines TRBV3-1 with TRBJ2-7; D remains ambiguous. The length of the CDR3 is 12 residues. Trimming left V 2 bases short and J 3 bases short, with 5 bases between. Germline CDR1 reads LGHDT; CDR2 reads YNNKEL (reference sequence). CDR3: CASSQRGYEQYF. CDR3 coding DNA: TGTGCCAGCAGCCAACGAGGCTACGAGCAGTACTTC.

This clonotype showed up just a few times. This rearrangement joins TRBV6-2 or TRBV6-3 to TRBJ2-1, with 7 bases that match TRBD1. Trimming took 6 bases from V and 7 from J; bases not matched to a gene: 12. The CDR3 is 15 residues long. CDR1 is MNHEY and CDR2 is SVGEGT in the germline V gene. The CDR3 reads CASSPTPDRRNEQFF. As DNA, the CDR3 is TGTGCCAGCAGCCCCACCCCGGACAGGAGGAATGAGCAGTTCTTC.

This clonotype was seen repeatedly, ten times or more. The genes are TRBV12-3 or TRBV12-4 and TRBJ2-7, with TRBD1 matching over 7 bases. This CDR3 comprises 12 residues. The V segment lost 6 bases and the J segment 4 bases; nucleotides outside the gene matches: 3. The CDR3, as DNA: TGTGCCAGCAGAGACAGGGAGTACGAGCAGTACTTC. Translation: CASRDREYEQYF.

This clonotype occurred many times. The chain couples TRBV12-3 or TRBV12-4 to TRBJ1-5, with D uncertain. Trimming removed 5 bases from V and 7 bases from J, with 12 bases in between. The CDR3 consists of 13 residues. CDR3 in DNA: TGTGCCAGCAGTCTCAGGTCCCAACAGCCCCAGCATTTT. Its protein product is CASSLRSQQPQHF.

The chain is built from TRBV5-1 and TRBJ2-3; D is tentatively TRBD1 or TRBD2 (5 bases each). Germline V CDR1 and CDR2: SGHRS, YFSETQ. The V gene lost 4 bases and the J gene lost 0 bases, with 18 bases spanning the gap. The CDR3 contains 17 residues. Here the CDR3 reads CASSLDQGGLSTDTQYF. CDR3 sequence (DNA): TGCGCCAGCAGCCTGGACCAGGGCGGGCTGAGCACAGATACGCAGTATTTT.

The sample holds many counts of this clonotype. The chain is built from TRBV5-1 and TRBJ2-3, with 10 bases identical to TRBD2. The V and J ends lost 4 bases and 5 bases, in that order; junction bases with no gene match: 1. Germline assignment: CDR1 SGHRS and CDR2 YFSETQ. The length of the CDR3 is 13 residues. The CDR3 nucleotides are TGCGCCAGCAGCCCTAGCGGGAGAGATACGCAGTATTTT. Protein: CASSPSGRDTQYF.